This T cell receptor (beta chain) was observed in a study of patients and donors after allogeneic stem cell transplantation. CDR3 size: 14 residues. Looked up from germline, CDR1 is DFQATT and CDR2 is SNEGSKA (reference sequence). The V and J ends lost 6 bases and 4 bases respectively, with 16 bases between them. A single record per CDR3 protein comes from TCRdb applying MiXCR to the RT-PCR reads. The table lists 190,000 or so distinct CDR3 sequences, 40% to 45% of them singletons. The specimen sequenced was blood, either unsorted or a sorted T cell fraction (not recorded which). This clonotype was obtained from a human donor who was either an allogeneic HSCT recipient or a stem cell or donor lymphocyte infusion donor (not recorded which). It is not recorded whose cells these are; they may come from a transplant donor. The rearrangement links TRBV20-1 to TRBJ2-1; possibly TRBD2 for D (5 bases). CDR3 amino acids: CSAPGIRSYNEQFF. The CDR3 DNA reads TGCAGTGCGCCCGGGATCAGATCGTACAATGAGCAGTTCTTC.